Described below is a single TCR beta chain sequence and its context. These data originate in a study of blood T cell repertoires in COVID-19. Study details: From the United States, Italy and Spain came samples of acute and convalescent COVID-19. In each case, the material was cDNA or gDNA derived from T cells, B-cell-depleted T cells, or PBMCs.

The CDR3 is 18 amino acids. J lost 3 bases, V lost 2 bases, and 7 bases had no gene match. Germline CDR1 reads SNHLY; CDR2 reads FYNNEI. Per the study methods: Reference gene primer amplification gave estimated nucleated cell counts. TCRdb keeps only in-frame clones here, not all; method: immunoSEQ multiplex PCR. V and J calls and clone size are as listed in that table; D and trimming were resolved from the DNA. The table shows 250,000 to 350,000 clones, with 80% to 90% occurring only once. Sequenced material: peripheral blood. The V and J genes are TRBV2 and TRBJ2-2; 12 nucleotides match TRBD1. The receptor comes from a woman between 50 and 59 years old with acute or convalescent COVID-19. This CDR3 reads CASSENSGQGAYTGELFF. CDR3 sequence (DNA): TGTGCCAGCAGTGAAAATTCGGGACAGGGGGCTTACACCGGGGAGCTGTTTTTT.